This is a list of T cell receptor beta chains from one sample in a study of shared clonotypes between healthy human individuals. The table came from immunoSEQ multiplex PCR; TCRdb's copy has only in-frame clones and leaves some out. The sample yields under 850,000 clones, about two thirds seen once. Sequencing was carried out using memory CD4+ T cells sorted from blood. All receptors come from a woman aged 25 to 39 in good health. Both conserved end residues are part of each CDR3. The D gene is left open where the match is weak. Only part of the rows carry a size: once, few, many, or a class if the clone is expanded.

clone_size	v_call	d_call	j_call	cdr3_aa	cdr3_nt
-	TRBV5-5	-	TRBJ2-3	CASSFSGQGDTQYF	TGTGCCAGCAGCTTTAGCGGGCAGGGGGATACGCAGTATTTT
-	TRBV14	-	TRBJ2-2	CASSLQRNTGELFF	TGTGCCAGCAGCCTCCAGAGAAACACCGGGGAGCTGTTTTTT
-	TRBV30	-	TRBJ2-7	CAWSPGTTSSYEQYF	TGTGCCTGGAGCCCCGGGACCACAAGCTCCTACGAGCAGTACTTC
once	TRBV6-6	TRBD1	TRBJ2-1	CASSPSGDRDEQFF	TGTGCCAGCAGTCCCTCAGGAGACAGGGATGAGCAGTTCTTC
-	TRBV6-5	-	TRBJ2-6	CASSYSGSGANVLTF	TGTGCCAGCAGTTATTCGGGGTCTGGGGCCAACGTCCTGACTTTC
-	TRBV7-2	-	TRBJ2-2	CASSSTAVSGELFF	TGTGCCAGCAGCTCAACCGCCGTAAGCGGGGAGCTGTTTTTT
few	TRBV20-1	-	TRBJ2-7	CSATPQYEQYF	TGCAGTGCTACTCCCCAATACGAGCAGTACTTC
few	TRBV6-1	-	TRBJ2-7	CASSEGVGLDEQYF	TGTGCCAGCAGTGAAGGAGTAGGGCTGGACGAGCAGTACTTC
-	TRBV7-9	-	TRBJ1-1	CASSLDSQVTEAFF	TGTGCCAGCAGCTTAGACTCACAGGTCACTGAAGCTTTCTTT
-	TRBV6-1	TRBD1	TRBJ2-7	CASSDMIQGRRSYEQYF	TGTGCCAGCAGTGATATGATACAGGGGAGACGGTCCTACGAGCAGTACTTC
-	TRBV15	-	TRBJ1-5	CATSRGGTGQPQHF	TGTGCCACCAGCAGAGGAGGGACGGGGCAGCCCCAGCATTTT
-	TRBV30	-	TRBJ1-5	CAWSEEGNQPQHF	TGTGCCTGGAGCGAGGAAGGCAATCAGCCCCAGCATTTT
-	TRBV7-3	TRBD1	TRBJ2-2	CASSLGGQGAGGELFF	TGTGCCAGCAGCTTAGGAGGCCAGGGGGCCGGCGGGGAGCTGTTTTTT
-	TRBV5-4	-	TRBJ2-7	CASSFGGLGGNSEQYF	TGTGCCAGCAGCTTCGGAGGCCTGGGGGGCAACTCCGAGCAGTACTTC
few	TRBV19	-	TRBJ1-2	CASSQEGGSDYGYTF	TGTGCCAGTAGTCAAGAAGGGGGGAGTGACTATGGCTACACCTTC
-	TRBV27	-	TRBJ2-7	CASSRQRASYEQYF	TGTGCCAGCAGCCGGCAGAGGGCATCCTACGAGCAGTACTTC